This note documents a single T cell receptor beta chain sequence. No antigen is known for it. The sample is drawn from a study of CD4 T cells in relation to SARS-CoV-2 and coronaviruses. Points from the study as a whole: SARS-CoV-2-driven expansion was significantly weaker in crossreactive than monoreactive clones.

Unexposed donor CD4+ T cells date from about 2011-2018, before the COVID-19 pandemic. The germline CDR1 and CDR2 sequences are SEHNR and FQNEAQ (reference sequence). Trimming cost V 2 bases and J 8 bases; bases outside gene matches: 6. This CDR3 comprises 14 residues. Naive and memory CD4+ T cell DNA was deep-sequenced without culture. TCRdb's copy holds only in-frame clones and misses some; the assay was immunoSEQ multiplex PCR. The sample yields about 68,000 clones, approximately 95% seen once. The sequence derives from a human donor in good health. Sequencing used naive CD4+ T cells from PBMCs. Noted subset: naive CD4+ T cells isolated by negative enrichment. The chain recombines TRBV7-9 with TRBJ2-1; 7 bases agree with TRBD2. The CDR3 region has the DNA TGTGCCAGCAGCTTAACTCTAGCGGACGATGAGCAGTTCTTC. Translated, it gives CASSLTLADDEQFF.